Listed below are T cell receptor beta chains from one sample, sequenced in a study of blood T cell repertoires in COVID-19. Profiled with immunoSEQ multiplex PCR; TCRdb holds only in-frame clones, not every one. The data hold 200,000 to 250,000 clones, with just over 85% observed a single time. The sequencing sample was made of peripheral blood. The receptor set was obtained from a young man with active or convalescent COVID-19. Both conserved end residues are part of each CDR3. A D gene is named only where the DNA matches it firmly. Clone size is shown for a subset of rows, as once, few, many or a class of expanded clone.

>TRBV6-4|.|TRBJ1-1|once
CASSATRANTEAFF
>TRBV12-3/TRBV12-4|.|TRBJ2-1|.
CASSLVGEEQFF
>TRBV2|.|TRBJ1-3|.
CASTRQAGNTIYF
>TRBV29-1|TRBD1|TRBJ1-5|.
CSVTTGGGGYSNQPQHF
>TRBV6-4|TRBD2|TRBJ2-1|.
CASSPLAGEGNNEQFF
>TRBV30|TRBD1|TRBJ2-1|.
CAWRTGTVSHEQFF
>TRBV30|TRBD1|TRBJ1-6|.
CAWNLLGQDHNSPLHF
>TRBV6-5|TRBD1|TRBJ2-7|.
CASGAIGQGYEQYF
>TRBV7-2|.|TRBJ1-5|.
CASSRTAGNQPQHF
>TRBV5-1|.|TRBJ1-2|.
CASSLGPTGPHYGYTF
>TRBV6-5|TRBD2|TRBJ2-7|.
CASNPSGSTYEQYF
>TRBV30|TRBD2|TRBJ2-7|.
CAWSVLAGAEQYF
>TRBV7-8|.|TRBJ1-3|.
CASSTRVPGNTIYF
>TRBV6-5|.|TRBJ2-7|.
CASSAGDSTYEQYF
>TRBV6-5|TRBD1|TRBJ1-2|once
CASSFFTGGDYGYTF
>TRBV7-8|.|TRBJ2-7|.
CASSETSSYEQYF
>TRBV7-9|TRBD1|TRBJ1-2|.
CASSLGVRDRGLSYGYTF
>TRBV11-2|.|TRBJ2-7|.
CASSLGGHEQYF
>TRBV7-9|TRBD2|TRBJ2-1|few
CASSRYLAGGKNEQFF
>TRBV28|TRBD1|TRBJ1-4|few
CASSLGQSTNEKLFF
>TRBV19|.|TRBJ1-1|.
CASSRGVNTEAFF
>TRBV28|TRBD1|TRBJ1-2|once
CASLTGGQVVGYTF
>TRBV6-5|.|TRBJ2-7|few
CASIPSLWGDEQYF
>TRBV5-8|.|TRBJ2-6|few
CASSHKTPSGANVLTF
>TRBV2|.|TRBJ1-4|.
CASRSRRSEKLFF
>TRBV18|TRBD1|TRBJ1-1|few
CASSPNRGEAFF
>TRBV3-1/TRBV3-2|.|TRBJ2-5|once
CASSHRGTQETQYF
>TRBV27|TRBD2|TRBJ2-1|.
CASSLRASGLNSYNEQFF
>TRBV5-1|.|TRBJ2-7|.
CASSLRFPGQGREGYEQYF
>TRBV3-1/TRBV3-2|TRBD2|TRBJ2-5|.
CASSQGFGSGVKETQYF
>TRBV6-6|TRBD2|TRBJ2-1|few
CASSKLAGVTNNEQFF
>TRBV11-2|TRBD2|TRBJ2-7|.
CASRGLAGGEQYF
>TRBV29-1|.|TRBJ1-1|.
CSVAQGVGTEAFF
>TRBV2|TRBD1|TRBJ1-5|few
CASSGLGQGNQPQHF
>TRBV7-9|.|TRBJ1-5|.
CASSREGGQPQHF
>TRBV19|TRBD1|TRBJ2-3|.
CASRTGTGSYQCF
>TRBV7-2|TRBD2|TRBJ2-5|.
CASSLGASGSMETQYF
>TRBV24-1|TRBD2|TRBJ2-1|.
CATAGWGLAGDNEQFF
>TRBV30|.|TRBJ2-7|.
CAWNYPGTRSSYEQYF
>TRBV2|.|TRBJ2-1|.
CASSYVTGKSENEQFF
>TRBV29-1|.|TRBJ2-3|.
CSVSRGNTDTQYF
>TRBV10-1|TRBD2|TRBJ2-1|.
CASSELQREGSYNEQFF
>TRBV7-2|TRBD1|TRBJ2-3|.
CASTLPRDRGLHTQYF
>TRBV12-5|.|TRBJ2-7|.
CASGWGGPQDSEQYF
>TRBV7-9|.|TRBJ1-6|.
CASSLSRGLDSPLHF
>TRBV18|.|TRBJ1-1|few
CASSRDEAPEAFF
>TRBV5-1|.|TRBJ1-5|.
CASSLGAEHQPQHF
>TRBV5-1|.|TRBJ2-3|.
CASSLSRVGNTDTQYF
>TRBV6-5|.|TRBJ2-7|.
CASQGREGAYEQYF
>TRBV9|.|TRBJ1-4|.
CASSVGGHLNEKLFF